What follows are 12 T cell receptor beta chains derived from one specimen sequenced in a study of response to subunit inactivated influenza vaccine. TCRdb reprocessed the RT-PCR reads with MiXCR, giving one entry per CDR3 protein. Among around 500,000 distinct CDR3 sequences, approximately 11% were seen once, and the ten largest hold over 9.5%. Here the sequenced sample was PBMCs from blood, taken 45 days after vaccination. The source of these receptors is a man aged 45-60 years who received an inactivated influenza vaccine.

J is TRBJ2-7 and V is TRBV20-1; 14 positions agree with TRBD2. Germline V gene lookup returns CDR1 DFQATT and CDR2 SNEGSKA (reference sequence). The CDR3 runs 15 residues. V was pared by 6 bases and J by 7 bases, with 11 bases of the junction left unmatched. The CDR3 reads CSAAGTSGSGEEQYF. Written as DNA, the CDR3 is TGCAGTGCAGCAGGGACTAGCGGGAGTGGAGAAGAGCAGTACTTC.

This clonotype was counted a few times. The chain carries TRBV7-9 and TRBJ1-5; no reliable D call. Looked up from germline, CDR1 is SEHNR and CDR2 is FQNEAQ (reference sequence). V was cut by 6 bases and J by 0 bases, with 9 bases left in between. The length of the CDR3 is 14 residues. This chain's CDR3 is CASRPDGSNQPQHF. In DNA, the CDR3 is TGTGCCAGCAGACCCGACGGTAGCAATCAGCCCCAGCATTTT.

There are a few counts of this clonotype. The chain links TRBV29-1 to TRBJ1-2; 8 nucleotides line up with TRBD1. V was pared by 4 bases and J by 5 bases, with 9 bases of the junction left unmatched. This CDR3 has 14 residues. The germline gives CDR1 SQVTM, CDR2 ANQGSEA. The CDR3 DNA reads TGCAGCGTTGCTTCGGGGACAGGTGATTATGGCTACACCTTC. The encoded protein is CSVASGTGDYGYTF.

This clonotype showed up many times. The rearrangement joins TRBV20-1 to TRBJ1-5; the D gene is possibly TRBD1 (5 bases). The V end lost 5 bases, the J end lost 4 bases, and 12 bases lay between the germline ends. Germline-derived CDR1 and CDR2 are DFQATT and SNEGSKA (reference sequence). The CDR3 runs to 13 residues. The CDR3 reads CSALQGGNQPQHF. The CDR3, as DNA: TGCAGTGCTCTTCAGGGTGGGAATCAGCCCCAGCATTTT.

Only a few counts were recorded for this clonotype. This rearrangement joins TRBV4-2 to TRBJ2-2, with 8 bases that match TRBD2. Germline V lookup: CDR1 LGHNA, CDR2 YNFKEQ. The V gene end was trimmed by 8 bases and the J gene end by 5 bases; junction bases not matched to a gene: 4. The CDR3 loop spans 13 amino acids. The DNA for the CDR3 is TGTGCCAGCGCGGGGGGCCGGACCGGGGAGCTGTTTTTT. Translated: CASAGGRTGELFF.

This clonotype has ten or more counts. The chain combines TRBV12-3 or TRBV12-4 with TRBJ2-7; 7 nucleotides align to TRBD2. CDR3 length: 15 residues. Unmatched junction bases numbered 6, after V lost 2 bases and J lost 2 bases. The CDR3 region is CASSLSGVTPYEQYF. The CDR3 region has the DNA TGTGCCAGCAGTTTAAGCGGGGTGACCCCCTACGAGCAGTACTTC.

This clonotype was seen a handful of times. The genes are TRBV7-2 and TRBJ2-4; 11 bases are shared with TRBD2. This CDR3 is 19 amino acids long. With V trimmed by 0 bases and J by 3 bases, 10 bases remained unmatched. Germline values: CDR1 SGHTA, CDR2 FQGNSA. CDR3 amino acids: CASSLAITSGSQDKNIQYF. The CDR3 DNA follows: TGTGCCAGCAGCTTAGCTATTACTAGCGGGAGTCAGGACAAAAACATTCAGTACTTC.

The chain has TRBV12-3 or TRBV12-4 and TRBJ1-2, with TRBD1 matching over 10 bases. Trimming cost V 5 bases and J 8 bases; bases outside gene matches: 2. The CDR3 runs 12 residues. The CDR3 spells CASSGTGEGYTF. DNA for the CDR3: TGTGCCAGCAGTGGGACAGGGGAAGGCTACACCTTC.

This clonotype was counted a few times. This chain joins TRBV5-6 and TRBJ2-3; 8 bases are a match to TRBD1. The CDR3 is 16 amino acids. After removal of 3 bases from V and 0 bases from J, the junction contained 6 bases not matched to a gene. The V gene's germline CDR1 is SGHDT and CDR2 YYEEEE. The CDR3: CASSYRTGSSTDTQYF. CDR3 nucleotides: TGTGCCAGCAGCTACAGGACAGGGTCTAGCACAGATACGCAGTATTTT.

The chain employs TRBV10-3 and TRBJ1-6; D uncertain. The CDR3 is 12 amino acids. V lost 8 bases to trimming and J lost 10 bases, with 12 bases between them. The germline V gene encodes CDR1 ENHRY and CDR2 SYGVKD. The chain's CDR3 is CAIAQELSPLHF. The DNA of the CDR3 is TGTGCCATCGCCCAGGAGCTCTCACCCCTCCACTTT.

This clonotype has more than one count but fewer than ten. The rearrangement joins TRBV7-8 to TRBJ2-3; D is possibly TRBD1 (5 bases). Matching the DNA end better, TRBJ1-5 makes the J call doubtful. The CDR3 sequence is 13 residues long. Germline V lookup: CDR1 SGHVS, CDR2 FQNEAQ. The CDR3 reads CASSLARYSGQHF. The CDR3 nucleotides read TGTGCCAGCAGCTTAGCTCGATATTCAGGGCAGCATTTT.

This clonotype was seen ten or more times. This chain joins TRBV12-3 or TRBV12-4 and TRBJ2-3, with D possibly matching TRBD2 (6 bases). V was trimmed by 6 bases and J by 5 bases, leaving 12 bases between them. The CDR3 spans 13 residues. This chain's CDR3 is CASSQDYRDTQYF. CDR3 nucleotide sequence: TGTGCCAGCAGCCAGGACTACCGAGATACGCAGTATTTT.